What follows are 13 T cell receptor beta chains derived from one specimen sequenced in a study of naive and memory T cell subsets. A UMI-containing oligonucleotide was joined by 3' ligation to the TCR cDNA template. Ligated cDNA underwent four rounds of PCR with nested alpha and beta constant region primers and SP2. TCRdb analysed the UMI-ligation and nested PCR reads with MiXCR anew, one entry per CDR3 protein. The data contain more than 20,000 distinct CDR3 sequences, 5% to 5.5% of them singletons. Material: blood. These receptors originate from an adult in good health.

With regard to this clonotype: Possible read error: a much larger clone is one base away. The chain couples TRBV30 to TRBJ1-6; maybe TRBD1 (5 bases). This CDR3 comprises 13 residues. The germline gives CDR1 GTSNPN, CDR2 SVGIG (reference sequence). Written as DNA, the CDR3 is TGTGCGGGCGAGGGGTCCTGCGATTCACCCCTCCACTTT. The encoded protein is CAGEGSCDSPLHF. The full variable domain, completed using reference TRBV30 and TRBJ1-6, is SQTIHQWPATLVQPVGSPLSLECTVEGTSNPNLYWYRQAAGRGLQLLFYSVGIGQISSEVPQNLSASRPQDRQFILSSKKLLLSDSGFYLCAGEGSCDSPLHFGNGTRLTVT.

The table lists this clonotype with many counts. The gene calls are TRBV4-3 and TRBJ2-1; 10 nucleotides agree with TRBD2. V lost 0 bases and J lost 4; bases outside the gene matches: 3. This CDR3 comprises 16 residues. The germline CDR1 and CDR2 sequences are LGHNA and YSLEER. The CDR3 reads CASSQDLAGVYNEQFF. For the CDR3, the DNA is TGCGCCAGCAGCCAAGATCTAGCGGGAGTTTACAATGAGCAGTTCTTC.

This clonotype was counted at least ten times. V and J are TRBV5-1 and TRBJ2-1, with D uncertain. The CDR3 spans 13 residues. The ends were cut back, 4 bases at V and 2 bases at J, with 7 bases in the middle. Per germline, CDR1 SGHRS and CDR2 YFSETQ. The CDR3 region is CASSPTAYNEQFF. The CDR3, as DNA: TGCGCCAGCAGCCCTACAGCCTACAATGAGCAGTTCTTC.

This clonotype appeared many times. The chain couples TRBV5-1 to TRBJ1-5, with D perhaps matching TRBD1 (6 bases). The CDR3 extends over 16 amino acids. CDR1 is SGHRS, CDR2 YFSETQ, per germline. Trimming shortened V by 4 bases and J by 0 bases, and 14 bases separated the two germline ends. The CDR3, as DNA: TGCGCCAGCAGCCCGGGGGCACCCATTAGCAATCAGCCCCAGCATTTT. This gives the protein CASSPGAPISNQPQHF. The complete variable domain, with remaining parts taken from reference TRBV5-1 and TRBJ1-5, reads KAGVTQTPRYLIKTRGQQVTLSCSPISGHRSVSWYQQTPGQGLQFLFEYFSETQRNKGNFPGRFSGRQFSNSRSEMNVSTLELGDSALYLCASSPGAPISNQPQHFGDGTRLSIL.

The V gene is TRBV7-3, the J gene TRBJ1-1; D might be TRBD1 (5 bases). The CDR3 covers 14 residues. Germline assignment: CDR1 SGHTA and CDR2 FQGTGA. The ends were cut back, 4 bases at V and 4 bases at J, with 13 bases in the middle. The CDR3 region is CASSSSGSLTEAFF. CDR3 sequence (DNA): TGTGCCAGCAGCTCATCAGGGAGCCTCACTGAAGCTTTCTTT.

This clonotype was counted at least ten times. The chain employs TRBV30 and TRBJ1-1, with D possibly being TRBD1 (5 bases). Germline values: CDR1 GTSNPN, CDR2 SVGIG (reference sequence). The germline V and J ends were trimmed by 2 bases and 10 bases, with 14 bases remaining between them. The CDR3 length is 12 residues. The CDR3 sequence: CAWSSRGRSAFF. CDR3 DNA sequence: TGTGCCTGGAGTTCCCGGGGGAGGTCAGCTTTCTTT.

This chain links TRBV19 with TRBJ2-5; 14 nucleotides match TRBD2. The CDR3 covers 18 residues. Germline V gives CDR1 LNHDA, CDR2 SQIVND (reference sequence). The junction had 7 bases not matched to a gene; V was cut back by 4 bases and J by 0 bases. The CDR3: CASSTPGLAGEYQETQYF. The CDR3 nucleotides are TGTGCCAGTAGTACCCCGGGACTAGCGGGAGAGTACCAAGAGACCCAGTACTTC.

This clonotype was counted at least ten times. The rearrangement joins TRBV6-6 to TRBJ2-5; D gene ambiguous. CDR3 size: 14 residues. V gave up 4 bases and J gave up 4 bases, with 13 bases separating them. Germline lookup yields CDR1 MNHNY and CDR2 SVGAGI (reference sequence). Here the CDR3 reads CASSSGSTGETQYF. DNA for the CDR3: TGTGCCAGCAGTTCTGGCTCCACGGGAGAGACCCAGTACTTC.

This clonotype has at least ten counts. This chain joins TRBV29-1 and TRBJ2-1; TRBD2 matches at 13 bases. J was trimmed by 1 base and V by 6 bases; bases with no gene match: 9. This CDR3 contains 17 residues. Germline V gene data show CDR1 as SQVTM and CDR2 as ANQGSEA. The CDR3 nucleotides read TGCAGCGTGAGGGGGACTAGCGGGAAAGGATCCTACAATGAGCAGTTCTTC. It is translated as CSVRGTSGKGSYNEQFF.

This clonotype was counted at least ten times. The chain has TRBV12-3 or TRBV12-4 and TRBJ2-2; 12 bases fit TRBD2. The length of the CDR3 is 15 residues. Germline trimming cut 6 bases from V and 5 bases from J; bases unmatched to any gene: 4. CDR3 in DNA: TGTGCCAGCAGCCGACTAGCGGGAGTTACCGGGGAGCTGTTTTTT. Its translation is CASSRLAGVTGELFF.

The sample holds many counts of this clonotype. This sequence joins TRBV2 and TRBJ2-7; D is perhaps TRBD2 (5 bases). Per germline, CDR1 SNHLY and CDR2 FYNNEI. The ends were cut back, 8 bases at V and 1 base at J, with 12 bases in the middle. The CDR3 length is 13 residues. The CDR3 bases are TGTGCCAGCCGGGGTGAGGGATCCTACGAGCAGTACTTC. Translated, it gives CASRGEGSYEQYF.

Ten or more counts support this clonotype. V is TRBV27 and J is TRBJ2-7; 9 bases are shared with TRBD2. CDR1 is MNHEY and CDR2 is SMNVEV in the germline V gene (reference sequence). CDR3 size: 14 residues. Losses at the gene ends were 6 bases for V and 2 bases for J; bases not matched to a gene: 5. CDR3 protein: CASRRLAEAYEQYF. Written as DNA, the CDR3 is TGTGCCAGCAGGCGACTAGCGGAAGCCTACGAGCAGTACTTC.

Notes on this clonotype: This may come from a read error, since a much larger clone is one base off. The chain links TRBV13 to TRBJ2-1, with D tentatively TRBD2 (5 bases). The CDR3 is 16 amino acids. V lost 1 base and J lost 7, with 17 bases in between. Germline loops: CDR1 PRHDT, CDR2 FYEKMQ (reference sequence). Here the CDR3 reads CASSLVGWGRGNEQFF. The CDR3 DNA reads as TGTGCCAGCAGCTTAGTGGGCTGGGGAAGAGGGAATGAGCAGTTCTTC.